These 23 T cell receptor beta chains were sequenced from one sample in a study of T cell repertoires in cytomegalovirus infection. What these receptors recognize is not known. TCRdb itself ran the reads through MiXCR, one entry per CDR3 protein. The table lists approximately 1,000,000 distinct CDR3 sequences, approximately 31% of them singletons. This specimen consisted of cultured CD8+ T cells from PBMCs, obtained from culture after CMV antigen stimulation. Source of these receptors: a human donor in good health (CMV status not recorded). Some clones in this sample may be carry-over from other donors' samples.

This clonotype was seen more than once but under ten times. The rearrangement links TRBV7-9 to TRBJ1-1, with 7 bases fitting TRBD1. From germline, CDR1 is SEHNR and CDR2 FQNEAQ (reference sequence). The CDR3 is 11 residues long. V was pared by 1 base and J by 13 bases, with 3 bases of the junction left unmatched. CDR3 loop: CASSLGQGVFF. DNA for the CDR3: TGTGCCAGCAGCTTAGGACAGGGCGTTTTCTTT.

This clonotype was seen a few times. The rearrangement uses TRBV7-9 and TRBJ1-5; D remains ambiguous. Germline V lookup: CDR1 SEHNR, CDR2 FQNEAQ (reference sequence). Trimming pared 3 bases from V and 1 base from J, leaving 13 bases between. The CDR3 totals 16 residues. The CDR3 bases are TGTGCCAGCAGCTTGGGAGGGATGAGGAGCAATCAGCCCCAGCATTTT. This translates into CASSLGGMRSNQPQHF.

Here the CDR3 DNA reads TGTGCCAGCAGTCCACCTAGCGGGGGGGGGGAGGATACGCAGTATTTT. This sequence encodes CASSPPSGGGEDTQYF. This rearrangement joins TRBV6-1 to TRBJ2-3; 12 bases are a match to TRBD2. The CDR3 loop spans 16 amino acids. Per the germline V gene, CDR1 is MNHNS and CDR2 is SASEGT. J gave up 6 bases and V 5 bases, and 9 bases lay outside the gene matches.

V is TRBV6-2 or TRBV6-3 and J is TRBJ2-3, with TRBD1 matching 7 bases. The CDR3 is 16 amino acids. J was trimmed by 3 bases and V by 8 bases; bases with no gene match: 14. CDR1 MNHEY and CDR2 SVGEGT come from the germline V gene. In nucleotides, the CDR3 is TGTGCCAGCTCACGGACCGGGGACAGAATGACAGATACGCAGTATTTT. Translated, it gives CASSRTGDRMTDTQYF.

Remarks on this clonotype: A much more abundant neighbour one base away suggests this may be a read error. V and J are TRBV7-6 and TRBJ2-2; D may be TRBD1 (6 bases). This CDR3 is built from 16 residues. CDR1 and CDR2 from the germline V gene are SGHVS and FNYEAQ. The DNA for the CDR3 is TGTGCCAGCAGCGAACCGGGACAACCGAACACCGGGGAGCTGGTTTTT. Its protein is CASSEPGQPNTGELVF.

The J gene is TRBJ2-3, the V gene TRBV6-5; maybe TRBD1 (6 bases). This CDR3 is built from 16 residues. From germline, CDR1 is MNHEY and CDR2 SVGAGI. Trimming took 7 bases from V and 0 from J, leaving 17 bases between them. For the CDR3, the DNA is TGTGCCAGCAAGTCAGGACAGACCTCTAGCACAGATACGCAGTATTTT. Translated, it gives CASKSGQTSSTDTQYF.

In regard to this clonotype: Being one base from a much bigger clone, this may be a read error. The V call is TRBV7-6, the J call TRBJ1-1; D is unresolved. The germline V gene has CDR1 SGHVS and CDR2 FNYEAQ. The length of the CDR3 is 14 residues. In DNA form, the CDR3 reads TGTGCCGGCAGCTCCCGGGCCCAGAACACTGAAGCTTTCTTT. Its protein product is CAGSSRAQNTEAFF.

The chain recombines TRBV6-4 with TRBJ2-7; 11 bases fit TRBD2. The CDR3 length is 14 residues. V dropped 5 bases and J dropped 2; count of bases not matched to a gene: 2. CDR1 is MRHNA and CDR2 is SNTAGT in the germline V gene. The DNA for the CDR3 is TGTGCCAGCAGTAGACTAGCGGGGACCTACGAGCAGTACTTC. Amino acid sequence: CASSRLAGTYEQYF.

The chain joins TRBV7-9 to TRBJ2-7; TRBD2 might be the D (5 bases). The CDR3 consists of 13 residues. Germline CDR1 reads SEHNR; CDR2 reads FQNEAQ (reference sequence). The V gene lost 5 bases and the J gene lost 2 bases, with 10 bases spanning the gap. CDR3 sequence reads: CASSTRETYEQYV. In DNA, the CDR3 is TGTGCCAGCAGCACCCGGGAAACCTACGAGCAGTACGTC.

The chain uses TRBV24-1 and TRBJ1-5; no definite D call. Germline lookup yields CDR1 KGHDR and CDR2 SFDVKD. V was clipped by 6 bases and J by 0 bases, with 14 bases between them. The CDR3 is 16 amino acids. The CDR3 reads CATSPGPPYSNQPQHF. Here the CDR3 DNA reads TGTGCCACCAGTCCTGGGCCCCCTTATAGCAATCAGCCCCAGCATTTT.

This clonotype was observed a few times. The rearrangement uses TRBV7-9 and TRBJ1-4, with 11 positions matching TRBD1. V trimming: 5 bases; J trimming: 7 bases; junction bases outside the gene matches: 9. Per germline, CDR1 SEHNR and CDR2 FQNEAQ (reference sequence). The CDR3 has 16 amino acids. CDR3 in amino acids: CASSNPGTGGSEKLFF. The CDR3 DNA reads as TGTGCCAGCAGCAACCCCGGGACAGGGGGAAGTGAAAAACTGTTTTTT.

CDR3 sequence reads: CASSLSAQGPNYGYTF. CDR3 in DNA: TGTGCCAGCAGCTTAAGTGCCCAGGGTCCTAACTATGGCTACACCTTC. J is TRBJ1-2 and V is TRBV7-9; D perhaps matches TRBD1 (5 bases). The germline V gene has CDR1 SEHNR and CDR2 FQNEAQ (reference sequence). There are 16 residues in the CDR3. Trimming cost V 2 bases and J 0 bases, with 13 bases left between them.

The chain joins TRBV12-3 or TRBV12-4 to TRBJ1-5; D is undetermined. The CDR3 length is 15 residues. V was pared by 2 bases and J by 11 bases, with 19 bases between. The chain's CDR3 is CASSLLEDPNHAQHF. The CDR3, as DNA: TGTGCCAGCAGTTTACTTGAGGACCCCAATCATGCCCAGCATTTT.

The chain is built from TRBV6-1 and TRBJ2-5; 9 bases agree with TRBD1. The CDR3 has 14 amino acids. With V trimmed by 6 bases and J by 5 bases, 7 bases remained unmatched. Germline lookup yields CDR1 MNHNS and CDR2 SASEGT. CDR3 amino acids: CASSLRTGVETQYF. CDR3 bases: TGTGCCAGCAGCCTCCGGACAGGGGTGGAGACCCAGTACTTC.

This clonotype was recorded at least ten times. This chain links TRBV7-8 with TRBJ2-7; D is possibly TRBD2 (5 bases). The CDR3 sequence is 13 residues long. The V gene's germline CDR1 is SGHVS and CDR2 FQNEAQ. V lost 5 bases and J lost 1, with 9 bases in between. CDR3 nucleotide sequence: TGTGCCAGCAGCGCGGACTGGTCCTACGAGCAGTACGTC. As protein: CASSADWSYEQYV.

On this clonotype itself: At one of its ends the junction is not consistent with the germline gene, which may arise from a read error. The chain joins TRBV27 to TRBJ1-2; the match to TRBD1 covers 8 bases. The CDR3 runs 14 residues. Germline V gene sequence: CDR1 MNHEY, CDR2 SMNVEV (reference sequence). The CDR3 DNA is TGTGCCAGCAGTTTAACGCAGGGGGCGCGCCCCTACACCTTT. Protein: CASSLTQGARPYTF.

The rearrangement joins TRBV19 to TRBJ2-1; maybe TRBD1 (5 bases). This CDR3 has 15 amino acids. V lost 3 bases and J 3 bases, leaving 12 bases between the germline ends. Looked up from germline, CDR1 is LNHDA and CDR2 is SQIVND (reference sequence). CDR3 DNA sequence: TGTGCCAGTAGTATTTCAGACAGCGTCTACAATGAGCAGTTCTTC. It translates to CASSISDSVYNEQFF.

This clonotype was seen repeatedly, ten times or more. The CDR3 sequence is CASSLAPGTAKNIQYF. The CDR3 bases are TGTGCCAGCAGCTTAGCCCCAGGAACTGCCAAAAACATTCAGTACTTC. This chain joins TRBV7-9 and TRBJ2-4, with D unresolved. CDR1 SEHNR and CDR2 FQNEAQ come from the germline V gene (reference sequence). V was trimmed by 0 bases and J by 1 base, leaving 10 bases between them. The CDR3 is 16 residues long.

This sequence joins TRBV18 and TRBJ1-2; possible D gene TRBD1, 5 bases. This CDR3 region has 17 residues. V was cut by 3 bases and J by 4 bases, with 21 bases left in between. The germline V gene has CDR1 KGHSH and CDR2 LQKENI. For the CDR3, the DNA is TGTGCCAGCTCACCGGGTTCGGGCAGGGAGGTCTTCTATGGCTACACCTTC. Protein: CASSPGSGREVFYGYTF.

The rearrangement joins TRBV25-1 to TRBJ1-2; the D is unclear. The germline V gene has CDR1 MGHDK and CDR2 SYGVNS. V dropped 1 base and J dropped 5 bases, with 8 bases sitting between them. The CDR3 length is 13 residues. The CDR3 is CASSESSRYGYTF. Here the CDR3 DNA reads TGTGCCAGCAGTGAATCGTCCAGATATGGCTACACCTTC.

This clonotype was counted between two and nine times. V usage is TRBV9 and J usage is TRBJ1-2, with D unresolved. The V and J ends lost 3 bases and 5 bases respectively, with 8 bases between them. Per the germline V gene, CDR1 is SGDLS and CDR2 is YYNGEE. This CDR3 comprises 12 residues. DNA of the CDR3: TGTGCCAGCAGCGGTGTGACTTATGGCTACACCTTC. Amino acids: CASSGVTYGYTF. The whole variable domain, filled in from reference TRBV9 and TRBJ1-2, reads DSGVTQTPKHLITATGQRVTLRCSPRSGDLSVYWYQQSLDQGLQFLIQYYNGEERAKGNILERFSAQQFPDLHSELNLSSLELGDSALYFCASSGVTYGYTFGSGTRLTVV.

This chain joins TRBV27 and TRBJ1-2; TRBD1 is a possible D gene (5 bases). Per germline, CDR1 MNHEY and CDR2 SMNVEV (reference sequence). CDR3 length: 15 amino acids. The V gene lost 3 bases and the J gene lost 3 bases, with 14 bases spanning the gap. For the CDR3, the DNA is TGTGCCAGCAGTTTTGGGACTAATTCGGACTATGGCTACACCTTC. Encoded protein: CASSFGTNSDYGYTF.

There are a few counts of this clonotype. The rearrangement uses TRBV7-8 and TRBJ2-7; a possible D gene is TRBD1 (5 bases). This CDR3 is 15 amino acids long. The germline V gene has CDR1 SGHVS and CDR2 FQNEAQ. Trimming removed 5 bases from V and 9 bases from J, with 23 bases in between. CDR3 sequence: CASSLKGQSLGGQYV. In DNA, the CDR3 is TGTGCCAGCAGCCTAAAGGGGCAGTCCTTGGGTGGGCAGTACGTC.